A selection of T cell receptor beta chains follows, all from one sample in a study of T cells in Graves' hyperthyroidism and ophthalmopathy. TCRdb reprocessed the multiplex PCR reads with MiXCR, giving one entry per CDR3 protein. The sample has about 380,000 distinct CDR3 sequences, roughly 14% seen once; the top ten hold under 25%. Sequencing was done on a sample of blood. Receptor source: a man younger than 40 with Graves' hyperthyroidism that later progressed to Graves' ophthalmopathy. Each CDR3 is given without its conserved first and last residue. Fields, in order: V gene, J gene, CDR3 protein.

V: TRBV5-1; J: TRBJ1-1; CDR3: ASSTGQGAQSTEAF
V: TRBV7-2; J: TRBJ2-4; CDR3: ASSLRVGAKTIQY
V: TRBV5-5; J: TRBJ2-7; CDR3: ASSSGLAPRQY
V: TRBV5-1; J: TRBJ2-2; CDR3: ASSLEGAGFTGELF
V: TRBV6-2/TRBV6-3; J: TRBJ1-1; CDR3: ASSYFGGQGAF
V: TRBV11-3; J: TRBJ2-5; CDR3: ASSGTGETQY
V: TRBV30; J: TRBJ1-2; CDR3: AWSVRGRGRANYGYT
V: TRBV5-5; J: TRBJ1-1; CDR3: ASSFTPSNTEAF
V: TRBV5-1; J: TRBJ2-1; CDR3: ASSLEGHVSSYNEQF
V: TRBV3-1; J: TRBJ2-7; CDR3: ASSQGRQPSYEQY
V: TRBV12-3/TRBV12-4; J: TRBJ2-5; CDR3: ASSRDRENRH
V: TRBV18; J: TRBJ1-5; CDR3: ASSRDNPTPNQPQH
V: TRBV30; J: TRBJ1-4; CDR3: AWSVSPGEKLF
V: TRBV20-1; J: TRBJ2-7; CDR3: SARPLTPIYEQY
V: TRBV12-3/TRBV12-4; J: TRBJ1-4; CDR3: ASSPDNWEKLF
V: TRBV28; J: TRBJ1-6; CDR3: ASLQNNSPLH
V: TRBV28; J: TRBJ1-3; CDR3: ASTPKKVGQRPPSSGNTIY
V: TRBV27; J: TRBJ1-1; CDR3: ASSFRMSGTKLLNTEAF
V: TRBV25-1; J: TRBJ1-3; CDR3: ASSVGSRSGNTIY
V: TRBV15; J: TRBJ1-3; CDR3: ATRAYSGNTIY
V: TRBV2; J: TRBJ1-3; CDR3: ASSIDRRAGNTIY
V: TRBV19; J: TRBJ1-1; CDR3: ASSINVNTEAF
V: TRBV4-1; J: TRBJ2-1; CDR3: ASSHGGFNEQF
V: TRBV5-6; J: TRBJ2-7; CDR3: ASGRDSYEQY
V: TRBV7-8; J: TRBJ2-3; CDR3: ASSLKELNTQY
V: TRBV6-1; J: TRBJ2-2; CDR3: ASSEAKDTGELF
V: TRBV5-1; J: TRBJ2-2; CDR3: ASGPGLAGGRNGELF
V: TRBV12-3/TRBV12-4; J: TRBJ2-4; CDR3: ASSLGGTSENIQY
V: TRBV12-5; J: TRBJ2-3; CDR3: ASGLVLARGTDTQY
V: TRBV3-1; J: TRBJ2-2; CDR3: ASSQMAGELF
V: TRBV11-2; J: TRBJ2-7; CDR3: ASSPRLAGDYEQY
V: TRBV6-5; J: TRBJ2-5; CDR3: ASSTHTSGQETQY